This TCR beta chain was captured by sequencing in a study of cytomegalovirus exposure and HLA in healthy donors. Study conclusions and caveats: Cytomegalovirus association was assigned to approximately 180 TCR beta chains. Most TCR sequences proved rare, with some public TCRs found in many donors. The authors later linked a missense DCLRE1C variant to TCR beta V- and J-gene trimming. Later analysis showed TCR association rates varying by HLA locus, highest for DRB1 and lowest for HLA-C.

V shed 7 bases and J 2 bases; nucleotides not matched to a gene: 12. Germline CDR1 is LNHDA and CDR2 is SQIVND (reference sequence). This CDR3 is 16 amino acids long. Amplification used 60 Vbeta primers and 13 Jbeta primers. Sequenced by immunoSEQ multiplex PCR; TCRdb stores in-frame clones only, minus some. The sample has roughly 180,000 clones; 80% to 85% are singletons. On this clone: No antigen is known for it.

The sample taken for sequencing was PBMCs. The source of this sequence is a woman younger than 35 in good health and CMV-seropositive. The chain carries TRBV19 and TRBJ2-5; 8 positions agree with TRBD2. CDR3: CASKRLAGSLQETQYF. CDR3 DNA sequence: TGTGCCAGTAAAAGGTTAGCGGGGAGTTTACAAGAGACCCAGTACTTC. The full variable domain, its missing parts supplied by reference TRBV19 and TRBJ2-5, is DGGITQSPKYLFRKEGQNVTLSCEQNLNHDAMYWYRQDPGQGLRLIYYSQIVNDFQKGDIAEGYSVSREKKESFPLTVTSAQKNPTAFYLCASKRLAGSLQETQYFGPGTRLLVL.